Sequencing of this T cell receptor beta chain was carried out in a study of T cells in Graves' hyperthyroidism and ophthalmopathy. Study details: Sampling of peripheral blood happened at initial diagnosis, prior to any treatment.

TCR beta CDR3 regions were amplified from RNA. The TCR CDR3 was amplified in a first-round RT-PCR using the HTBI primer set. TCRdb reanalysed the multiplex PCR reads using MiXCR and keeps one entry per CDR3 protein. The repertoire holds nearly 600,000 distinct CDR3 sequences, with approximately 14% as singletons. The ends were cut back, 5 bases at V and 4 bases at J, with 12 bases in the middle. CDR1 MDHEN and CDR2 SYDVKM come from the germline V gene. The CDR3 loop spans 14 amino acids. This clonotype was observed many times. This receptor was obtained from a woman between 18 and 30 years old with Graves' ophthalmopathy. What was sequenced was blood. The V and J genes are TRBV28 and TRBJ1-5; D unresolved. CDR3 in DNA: TGTGCCAGCAGTCTCCAGGTAGGGAATCAGCCCCAGCATTTT. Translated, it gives CASSLQVGNQPQHF.